These 32 T cell receptor beta chains came from one sample sequenced in a study of graft-versus-host responses after intestinal transplantation. Data came from immunoSEQ multiplex PCR; TCRdb stores just in-frame clones and leaves some out. This sample yields approximately 100,000 clones, of which roughly 90% are seen a single time; over 0.8% belongs to the top ten. These receptors are not linked to any known antigen. The specimen was unstimulated CD4+ T cells sorted from spleen or lymph node cells, collected before intestinal transplant. All receptors come from a human donor who received an intestinal transplant.

This rearrangement joins TRBV11-2 to TRBJ1-6; D not certain. In germline, CDR1 is SGHAT, CDR2 FQNNGV. With 5 bases removed from V and 8 bases from J, the gap between germline ends came to 16 bases. This CDR3 region has 15 residues. Here the CDR3 DNA reads TGTGCCAGCAGCCCCCGGAAGGCCCTGGATTCACCCCTCCACTTT. Its protein is CASSPRKALDSPLHF.

The CDR3 loop reads CASSALYRSEQYF. DNA for the CDR3: TGTGCCAGTAGTGCTCTTTACCGTTCCGAGCAGTACTTC. This chain connects TRBV19 to TRBJ2-7; D call uncertain. V lost 5 bases, J lost 6 bases, and 14 bases lay in between. Germline V gene sequence: CDR1 LNHDA, CDR2 SQIVND (reference sequence). The CDR3 runs to 13 residues.

The chain links TRBV5-4 to TRBJ1-2, with unresolved D. Trimming removed 1 base at V and 8 bases at J, with 9 bases between. The germline CDR1 and CDR2 sequences are SGHNT and YYREEE (reference sequence). The CDR3 covers 12 residues. DNA of the CDR3: TGTGCCAGCAGCTTGTTGCAGGAGGGCTACACCTTC. It yields the protein CASSLLQEGYTF. Full variable domain (remainder filled in from reference TRBV5-4 and TRBJ1-2): ETGVTQSPTHLIKTRGQQVTLRCSSQSGHNTVSWYQQALGQGPQFIFQYYREEENGRGNFPPRFSGLQFPNYSSELNVNALELDDSALYLCASSLLQEGYTFGSGTRLTVV.

The rearrangement joins TRBV28 to TRBJ2-1; D is possibly TRBD2 (5 bases). V lost 3 bases to trimming and J lost 7 bases, with 10 bases between them. The CDR3 totals 13 residues. In germline, CDR1 is MDHEN, CDR2 SYDVKM. The CDR3 is CASSFKLANEQFF. The CDR3, as DNA: TGTGCCAGCAGTTTCAAGCTAGCAAATGAGCAGTTCTTC.

The rearrangement joins TRBV7-9 to TRBJ2-7; D might be TRBD2 (6 bases). This CDR3 contains 14 residues. The V and J ends lost 5 bases and 7 bases respectively, with 18 bases between them. Per the germline V gene, CDR1 is SEHNR and CDR2 is FQNEAQ (reference sequence). CDR3 protein: CASSLESGLGEQYF. The CDR3 region has the DNA TGTGCCAGCAGCCTAGAGAGCGGGCTAGGTGAGCAGTACTTC.

This sequence joins TRBV11-3 and TRBJ2-1; 8 nucleotides line up with TRBD1. Germline V gives CDR1 SGHNT, CDR2 YENEEA. The CDR3 runs 15 residues. The J segment lost 0 bases and the V segment lost 4 bases, leaving 2 bases of the junction unmatched. The CDR3 protein is CASSSDRVSYNEQFF. The CDR3 DNA follows: TGTGCCAGCAGCTCGGACAGGGTCTCCTACAATGAGCAGTTCTTC.

CDR3 in DNA: TGTGCCAGCAGCCCGGGACAGATCCCCGGGGCCAACGTCCTGACTTTC. Protein product: CASSPGQIPGANVLTF. The rearrangement uses TRBV11-1 and TRBJ2-6; 7 bases agree with TRBD1. This CDR3 is 16 amino acids long. J was trimmed by 4 bases and V by 5 bases; bases with no gene match: 8. Looked up from germline, CDR1 is SGHAT and CDR2 is FQDESV (reference sequence).

The chain uses TRBV10-2 and TRBJ1-4; the D gene is possibly TRBD1 (6 bases). The CDR3 is made up of 13 amino acids. Trimming removed 11 bases at V and 5 bases at J, with 15 bases between. Per the germline V gene, CDR1 is WSHSY and CDR2 is SAAADI. The CDR3 spells CADQGRGNEKLFF. CDR3 DNA sequence: TGCGCCGACCAGGGGCGGGGGAATGAAAAACTGTTTTTT.

The genes are TRBV10-1 and TRBJ2-7; 8 nucleotides match TRBD2. The CDR3 consists of 12 residues. Germline values: CDR1 WNHNN, CDR2 SYGVQD (reference sequence). Trimming removed 10 bases from V and 7 bases from J; junction bases left unmatched: 9. In DNA, the CDR3 is TGCGCCACCTCCGGGGGGGGGCGAGAGCAGTACTTC. This codes for CATSGGGREQYF.

The chain carries TRBV10-1 and TRBJ2-2; TRBD1 agrees at 8 bases. The CDR3 runs 16 residues. The germline V gene encodes CDR1 WNHNN and CDR2 SYGVQD (reference sequence). The V and J ends lost 5 bases and 3 bases, in that order; junction bases with no gene match: 8. CDR3 protein: CASSPGRGLDTGELFF. The CDR3 bases are TGCGCCAGCAGTCCCGGCAGGGGGCTCGACACCGGGGAGCTGTTTTTT.

The chain couples TRBV29-1 to TRBJ2-3, with D possibly called TRBD1 or TRBD2 (5 bases each). V dropped 7 bases and J dropped 4 bases, with 15 bases sitting between them. CDR3 length: 13 residues. Germline V gene data show CDR1 as SQVTM and CDR2 as ANQGSEA. CDR3 loop: CSGTLGSADTQYF. CDR3 DNA sequence: TGCAGCGGGACACTAGGTAGCGCAGATACGCAGTATTTT.

The chain links TRBV28 to TRBJ2-2, with a weak D call TRBD2 (6 bases). Germline lookup yields CDR1 MDHEN and CDR2 SYDVKM. This CDR3 is built from 13 residues. V was clipped by 5 bases and J by 6 bases, with 10 bases between them. Here the CDR3 reads CASSTRLAGELFF. CDR3 in DNA: TGTGCCAGCAGTACCAGACTAGCCGGGGAGCTGTTTTTT. Drawing the rest from reference TRBV28 and TRBJ2-2, the complete variable domain is DVKVTQSSRYLVKRTGEKVFLECVQDMDHENMFWYRQDPGLGLRLIYFSYDVKMKEKGDIPEGYSVSREKKERFSLILESASTNQTSMYLCASSTRLAGELFFGEGSRLTVL.

This clone was picked up a small number of times. The chain is built from TRBV11-3 and TRBJ2-1; 8 positions agree with TRBD2. The CDR3 runs 16 residues. V gave up 2 bases and J gave up 5 bases; unmatched junction bases: 8. CDR1 and CDR2 from the germline V gene are SGHNT and YENEEA. The CDR3 nucleotides are TGTGCCAGCAGCTTAATCGCGGGAGGCACACACAATGAGCAGTTCTTC. This sequence encodes CASSLIAGGTHNEQFF.

The chain uses TRBV28 and TRBJ1-1; 8 bases are a match to TRBD1. From germline, CDR1 is MDHEN and CDR2 SYDVKM. Trimming took 2 bases from V and 6 from J; bases not matched to a gene: 2. The CDR3 is 13 residues long. The CDR3 reads CASSLQGASEAFF. DNA of the CDR3: TGTGCCAGCAGTTTACAGGGGGCTTCTGAAGCTTTCTTT.

The chain employs TRBV19 and TRBJ1-2; perhaps TRBD1 as D (6 bases). Germline CDR1 reads LNHDA; CDR2 reads SQIVND (reference sequence). Trimming took 5 bases from V and 6 from J, leaving 16 bases between them. There are 14 residues in the CDR3. The CDR3 region has the DNA TGTGCCAGTAGTGGGTGGCAGGGGTTTCATGGCTACACCTTC. It encodes CASSGWQGFHGYTF.

This chain uses TRBV11-2 with TRBJ2-3, with 10 bases that match TRBD1. The CDR3 sequence is 13 residues long. The germline gives CDR1 SGHAT, CDR2 FQNNGV. Trimming at V came to 8 bases and at J to 2 bases, leaving 1 base not matched to a gene. CDR3 DNA sequence: TGTGCCAGCGGGACAGGGGCCACAGATACGCAGTATTTT. Amino acids: CASGTGATDTQYF.

V gene TRBV7-9 combines with J gene TRBJ2-1; tentatively, D is TRBD1 (6 bases). The CDR3 runs to 18 residues. Germline lookup yields CDR1 SEHNR and CDR2 FQNEAQ (reference sequence). V was cut by 5 bases and J by 2 bases, with 22 bases left in between. CDR3 sequence: CASSESAVPGAAYNEQFF. CDR3 DNA sequence: TGTGCCAGCAGCGAGAGTGCTGTCCCAGGGGCAGCCTACAATGAGCAGTTCTTC.

The rearrangement links TRBV7-9 to TRBJ2-3; D gene uncertain. With 5 bases removed from V and 0 bases from J, the gap between germline ends came to 15 bases. Looked up from germline, CDR1 is SEHNR and CDR2 is FQNEAQ (reference sequence). CDR3 length: 16 residues. The CDR3 spells CASSPRRILSTDTQYF. Here the CDR3 DNA reads TGTGCCAGCAGCCCCAGACGCATTCTAAGCACAGATACGCAGTATTTT.

V usage is TRBV10-2 and J usage is TRBJ2-2; D gene ambiguous. With 5 bases removed from V and 3 bases from J, the gap between germline ends came to 10 bases. This CDR3 is 14 amino acids long. Germline-derived CDR1 and CDR2 are WSHSY and SAAADI. The CDR3 spells CASSPARDTGELFF. In DNA form, the CDR3 reads TGCGCCAGCAGTCCAGCCAGAGACACCGGGGAGCTGTTTTTT.

The V gene is TRBV6-1, the J gene TRBJ2-5; D is perhaps TRBD2 (7 bases). This CDR3 spans 14 amino acids. Germline V gene lookup returns CDR1 MNHNS and CDR2 SASEGT. The V end lost 7 bases, the J end lost 2 bases, and 14 bases lay between the germline ends. The CDR3 is CASTQGGGQETQYF. The CDR3 bases are TGTGCCAGCACCCAAGGGGGGGGACAAGAGACCCAGTACTTC.

This clone showed up just once. The chain carries TRBV6-5 and TRBJ2-3, with D hard to call. The germline V gene has CDR1 MNHEY and CDR2 SVGAGI. The V gene lost 8 bases and the J gene lost 3 bases, with 12 bases spanning the gap. The CDR3 sequence is 13 residues long. The CDR3 loop is CASSPYFTDTQYF. The CDR3, as DNA: TGTGCCAGCTCCCCTTATTTTACAGATACGCAGTATTTT.

The chain uses TRBV9 and TRBJ1-4, with D possibly being TRBD1 (5 bases). V dropped 3 bases and J dropped 5 bases, with 14 bases sitting between them. The CDR3 sequence is 15 residues long. Germline lookup yields CDR1 SGDLS and CDR2 YYNGEE. The CDR3 region is CASSGGRLLNEKLFF. The CDR3 DNA follows: TGTGCCAGCAGCGGGGGACGTCTTTTAAATGAAAAACTGTTTTTT.

Worth noting for this clone: Other DNA sequences of this sample code for an identical CDR3. This chain connects TRBV9 to TRBJ2-1; D may correspond to TRBD1 or TRBD2 (5 bases each). This CDR3 has 15 residues. Trimming stripped 1 base from V and 2 bases from J, with 10 bases between. Germline CDR1 SGDLS, CDR2 YYNGEE. CDR3 sequence reads: CASSVSGGPYNEQFF. CDR3 DNA: TGTGCCAGCAGCGTAAGTGGGGGACCCTACAATGAGCAGTTCTTC.

The rearrangement joins TRBV7-9 to TRBJ2-5; 7 bases are a match to TRBD2. This CDR3 is 18 amino acids long. Germline V gene data show CDR1 as SEHNR and CDR2 as FQNEAQ (reference sequence). After removal of 5 bases from V and 2 bases from J, the junction contained 17 bases not matched to a gene. The CDR3 DNA is TGTGCCAGCAGCCAACAATTCGTCCTCCTAGCGGAACAAGAGACCCAGTACTTC. Its translation is CASSQQFVLLAEQETQYF.

In this sample, this clone turned up a few times. The V gene is TRBV6-4, the J gene TRBJ1-3; TRBD1 might be the D (5 bases). This CDR3 is built from 18 residues. The germline gives CDR1 MRHNA, CDR2 SNTAGT. Trimming stripped 4 bases from V and 0 bases from J, with 19 bases between. The CDR3 DNA reads TGTGCCAGCAGTGCCACAAGCGTGGGGCTTTTCTCTGGAAACACCATATATTTT. Protein sequence: CASSATSVGLFSGNTIYF.

The chain recombines TRBV30 with TRBJ1-1, with TRBD1 matching 7 bases. The V and J ends lost 1 base and 1 base, in that order; junction bases with no gene match: 3. Germline V gene data show CDR1 as GTSNPN and CDR2 as SVGIG (reference sequence). The CDR3 is made up of 14 amino acids. The CDR3 is CAWSGDSRNTEAFF. The CDR3 DNA follows: TGTGCCTGGAGTGGGGACAGCAGGAACACTGAAGCTTTCTTT. Full variable domain (remainder filled in from reference TRBV30 and TRBJ1-1): SQTIHQWPATLVQPVGSPLSLECTVEGTSNPNLYWYRQAAGRGLQLLFYSVGIGQISSEVPQNLSASRPQDRQFILSSKKLLLSDSGFYLCAWSGDSRNTEAFFGQGTRLTVV.

The chain joins TRBV5-1 to TRBJ2-7, with 7 bases fitting TRBD1. Germline V gene data show CDR1 as SGHRS and CDR2 as YFSETQ. With 3 bases clipped from V and 6 bases from J, the junction kept 6 bases outside the gene matches. This CDR3 spans 13 amino acids. The CDR3 region has the DNA TGCGCCAGCAGCTCTCAGGGGGTCGGCGAGCAGTACTTC. Translating it yields CASSSQGVGEQYF.

The chain employs TRBV5-1 and TRBJ1-5; possible D gene TRBD1, 6 bases. The germline CDR1 and CDR2 sequences are SGHRS and YFSETQ. Trimming pared 0 bases from V and 4 bases from J, leaving 17 bases between. This CDR3 region has 17 residues. The CDR3 sequence: CASSLEPPDRLNQPQHF. The CDR3 DNA is TGCGCCAGCAGCTTGGAACCCCCGGACAGACTAAATCAGCCCCAGCATTTT.

Notes on this clone: This CDR3 is also generated by other DNA sequences in the sample. The J gene is TRBJ2-7, the V gene TRBV6-5; perhaps TRBD1 as D (6 bases). The CDR3 extends over 11 amino acids. The ends were cut back, 6 bases at V and 3 bases at J, with 6 bases in the middle. Germline V gene data show CDR1 as MNHEY and CDR2 as SVGAGI. The CDR3 bases are TGTGCCAGCAGACAGGGCTACGAGCAGTACTTC. Amino acids: CASRQGYEQYF.

This chain uses TRBV7-3 with TRBJ2-3; possible D gene TRBD2, 6 bases. CDR3 size: 17 residues. V dropped 2 bases and J dropped 1 base, with 16 bases sitting between them. The V gene's germline CDR1 is SGHTA and CDR2 FQGTGA. CDR3 DNA sequence: TGTGCCAGCAGCTTATCCCGGCGGGGCGACGGCACAGATACGCAGTATTTT. Its protein is CASSLSRRGDGTDTQYF.

The CDR3 DNA sequence: TGTGCCAGCAGCGTAGTCGGATTCACTAGCACAGATACGCAGTATTTT. It yields the protein CASSVVGFTSTDTQYF. The chain uses TRBV9 and TRBJ2-3; D remains unclear. Trimming left V 0 bases short and J 0 bases short, with 11 bases between. Germline lookup yields CDR1 SGDLS and CDR2 YYNGEE. The CDR3 loop spans 16 amino acids.

The rearrangement uses TRBV15 and TRBJ2-2; TRBD1 might be the D (6 bases). V was cut by 5 bases and J by 2 bases, with 12 bases left in between. Germline CDR1 is LNHNV and CDR2 is YYDKDF (reference sequence). The CDR3 contains 15 residues. The CDR3 DNA reads TGTGCCACCAGCGGTGGACAGCCAAACACCGGGGAGCTGTTTTTT. Amino acids: CATSGGQPNTGELFF.